This passage covers 20 T cell receptor beta chains from one sample sequenced in a study of cytomegalovirus exposure and HLA in healthy donors. 13 Jbeta primers and 60 Vbeta primers were used for the PCR. Libraries were prepared by immunoSEQ multiplex PCR; TCRdb keeps only in-frame clonotypes and omits some of them. The repertoire has over 80,000 clones, approximately 83% of them found once; the top ten carry around 3.8%. Sequenced input: PBMCs. All receptors come from a man aged 50 to 60 in good health and CMV-seronegative.

The chain links TRBV28 to TRBJ2-1; 10 nucleotides match TRBD2. V shed 6 bases and J 7 bases; nucleotides not matched to a gene: 18. Germline V CDR1 and CDR2: MDHEN, SYDVKM. The CDR3 is 18 amino acids. The CDR3 bases are TGTGCCAGCAGGCCTGCATTAGTGCTAGCGGGAGAGGGAAATGAGCAGTTCTTC. Its protein product is CASRPALVLAGEGNEQFF.

This clone occurred a few times. The V call is TRBV19, the J call TRBJ2-2; 10 nucleotides line up with TRBD1. V shed 7 bases, J shed 2 bases, and the junction held 16 bases outside the gene matches. Germline CDR1 reads LNHDA; CDR2 reads SQIVND (reference sequence). CDR3 size: 19 residues. This chain's CDR3 is CASKTSEGQGKGNTGELFF. CDR3 DNA: TGTGCCAGTAAAACAAGCGAGGGACAGGGGAAGGGAAACACCGGGGAGCTGTTTTTT.

This chain uses TRBV19 with TRBJ2-2, with 11 nucleotides matching TRBD2. The germline V gene has CDR1 LNHDA and CDR2 SQIVND (reference sequence). The junction had 6 bases not matched to a gene; V was cut back by 5 bases and J by 1 base. The CDR3 is 17 amino acids. The CDR3 loop reads CASSSSGTSGNTGELFF. CDR3 coding DNA: TGTGCCAGTAGTTCCTCCGGGACTAGCGGGAACACCGGGGAGCTGTTTTTT. The full variable domain, its missing parts supplied by reference TRBV19 and TRBJ2-2, is DGGITQSPKYLFRKEGQNVTLSCEQNLNHDAMYWYRQDPGQGLRLIYYSQIVNDFQKGDIAEGYSVSREKKESFPLTVTSAQKNPTAFYLCASSSSGTSGNTGELFFGEGSRLTVL.

The chain joins TRBV27 to TRBJ2-2; tentatively, D is TRBD1 (6 bases). The germline V gene has CDR1 MNHEY and CDR2 SMNVEV (reference sequence). The CDR3 is 13 amino acids. V shed 5 bases and J shed 5 bases, with 9 bases lying between them. The CDR3 loop is CASSPQGTGELFF. The CDR3 DNA sequence: TGTGCCAGCAGTCCCCAGGGGACCGGGGAGCTGTTTTTT.

This sequence joins TRBV2 and TRBJ2-7; 11 nucleotides agree with TRBD1. The CDR3 runs 15 residues. Per the germline V gene, CDR1 is SNHLY and CDR2 is FYNNEI. After removal of 6 bases from V and 4 bases from J, the junction contained 8 bases not matched to a gene. CDR3 DNA: TGTGCCAGCAGGGCCGGGACAGGGGGAGGGTACGAGCAGTACTTC. This gives the protein CASRAGTGGGYEQYF.

The genes are TRBV29-1 and TRBJ2-1; 9 bases match TRBD2. Losses at the gene ends were 6 bases for V and 0 bases for J; bases not matched to a gene: 15. The CDR3 covers 18 residues. Germline values: CDR1 SQVTM, CDR2 ANQGSEA. CDR3 sequence: CSVPSVGTSRRSYNEQFF. The CDR3 coding sequence is TGCAGCGTCCCATCAGTCGGGACTAGCCGTCGCTCCTACAATGAGCAGTTCTTC.

This clone was seen only a few times. V and J are TRBV5-1 and TRBJ1-5, with D tentatively TRBD1 (6 bases). The germline CDR1 and CDR2 sequences are SGHRS and YFSETQ. This CDR3 spans 15 amino acids. V was pared by 0 bases and J by 6 bases, with 13 bases between. For the CDR3, the DNA is TGCGCCAGCAGCTTGGAGGGGGTACTAGGTCAGCCCCAGCATTTT. Translating it yields CASSLEGVLGQPQHF.

The chain is built from TRBV7-9 and TRBJ1-2; D is uncertain. V gave up 1 base and J gave up 3 bases, with 15 bases separating them. This CDR3 comprises 16 residues. Germline lookup yields CDR1 SEHNR and CDR2 FQNEAQ (reference sequence). As DNA, the CDR3 is TGTGCCAGCAGCTTAGGCGGCGCAGAGACTTACTATGGCTACACCTTC. Translating it yields CASSLGGAETYYGYTF.

Only one count was recorded for this clone. The CDR3 sequence is CASSHEGAIPYEQYF. The CDR3 nucleotides read TGCGCCAGCAGCCACGAGGGGGCGATTCCCTACGAGCAGTACTTC. This sequence joins TRBV4-1 and TRBJ2-7; 7 positions agree with TRBD1. Germline lookup yields CDR1 MGHRA and CDR2 YSYEKL. Germline trimming cut 3 bases from V and 2 bases from J; bases unmatched to any gene: 7. The CDR3 contains 15 residues.

The gene calls are TRBV6-1 and TRBJ2-3, with a possible D match to TRBD2 (5 bases). The CDR3 length is 16 residues. The germline V and J ends were trimmed by 1 base and 6 bases, with 17 bases remaining between them. CDR1 is MNHNS, CDR2 SASEGT, per germline. For the CDR3, the DNA is TGTGCCAGCAGTGAAGGGACTGCGTTGGGTGCGGATACGCAGTATTTT. Protein sequence: CASSEGTALGADTQYF.

This chain joins TRBV5-1 and TRBJ1-1, with 7 bases aligning to TRBD1. The CDR3 consists of 14 residues. Germline trimming cut 2 bases from V and 5 bases from J; bases unmatched to any gene: 6. Germline V lookup: CDR1 SGHRS, CDR2 YFSETQ. CDR3 sequence (DNA): TGCGCCAGCAGCTTTATACAGGGGCGGACTGAAGCTTTCTTT. Translated, it gives CASSFIQGRTEAFF.

The J gene is TRBJ1-2, the V gene TRBV30; no clear D gene. This CDR3 is 13 amino acids long. The germline V and J ends were trimmed by 0 bases and 2 bases, with 7 bases remaining between them. Germline CDR1 and CDR2: GTSNPN and SVGIG (reference sequence). This chain's CDR3 is CAWSVFRNYGYTF. DNA for the CDR3: TGTGCCTGGAGTGTTTTCAGAAACTATGGCTACACCTTC.

The chain recombines TRBV29-1 with TRBJ2-2; 7 bases map to TRBD2. The junction had 7 bases not matched to a gene; V was cut back by 4 bases and J by 2 bases. CDR1 is SQVTM and CDR2 is ANQGSEA in the germline V gene. CDR3 length: 15 residues. As DNA, the CDR3 is TGCAGCGTTGTGCGGCTAGCGGACAACACCGGGGAGCTGTTTTTT. Translating it yields CSVVRLADNTGELFF.

This clone occurred a few times. V is TRBV7-2 and J is TRBJ2-5; 9 bases line up with TRBD2. CDR3 length: 15 amino acids. The V segment lost 5 bases and the J segment 7 bases; nucleotides outside the gene matches: 11. From germline, CDR1 is SGHTA and CDR2 FQGNSA. CDR3 sequence reads: CASSRSAGGRGTQYF. As DNA, the CDR3 is TGTGCCAGCAGCCGGAGCGCGGGAGGGCGGGGGACCCAGTACTTC.

The chain carries TRBV21-1 and TRBJ1-4. TRBV21-1 is marked as a pseudogene. This CDR3 is built from 15 residues. The DNA for the CDR3 is TGTGCCAGCAGCAAAGGCGGGGTGAAAGGAGAAAAACTGTTTTTT. This codes for CASSKGGVKGEKLFF.

The chain recombines TRBV21-1 with TRBJ2-7; the table's D call, TRBD2, has no DNA check behind it. TRBV21-1 is classified as a pseudogene. The CDR3 is 14 residues long. The CDR3 is CARREGQRSTEQYF. The DNA of the CDR3 is TGTGCCAGGCGGGAGGGCCAGAGGAGTACCGAGCAGTACTTC.

The rearrangement joins TRBV6-5 to TRBJ2-1; 10 bases are a match to TRBD1. Germline CDR1 MNHEY, CDR2 SVGAGI. The CDR3 covers 15 residues. J gave up 4 bases and V 5 bases, and 5 bases lay outside the gene matches. DNA for the CDR3: TGTGCCAGCAGTCCCCGACAGGGGGCGTACAATGAGCAGTTCTTC. Amino acid sequence: CASSPRQGAYNEQFF.

V usage is TRBV5-6 and J usage is TRBJ2-1, with TRBD2 as a possible D gene (6 bases). Germline V CDR1 and CDR2: SGHDT, YYEEEE. The CDR3 totals 16 residues. V was clipped by 7 bases and J by 2 bases, with 19 bases between them. CDR3 protein: CASFPFTGTPYNEQFF. CDR3 DNA: TGTGCCAGCTTTCCCTTTACCGGGACTCCCTACAATGAGCAGTTCTTC. The variable domain in full, with the rest retrieved from reference TRBV5-6 and TRBJ2-1, is DAGVTQSPTHLIKTRGQQVTLRCSPKSGHDTVSWYQQALGQGPQFIFQYYEEEERQRGNFPDRFSGHQFPNYSSELNVNALLLGDSALYLCASFPFTGTPYNEQFFGPGTRLTVL.

The chain links TRBV2 to TRBJ2-1; possible D gene TRBD2, 5 bases. The CDR3 runs 15 residues. The V end lost 8 bases, the J end lost 7 bases, and 21 bases lay between the germline ends. Germline V gene lookup returns CDR1 SNHLY and CDR2 FYNNEI. DNA of the CDR3: TGTGCCAGCCAACGAGGGTGGACCCTGGGTAATGAGCAGTTCTTC. Its translation is CASQRGWTLGNEQFF.

The chain has TRBV27 and TRBJ2-7, with 8 bases fitting TRBD2. The CDR3 sequence is 16 residues long. Germline trimming cut 4 bases from V and 0 bases from J; bases unmatched to any gene: 8. CDR1 and CDR2 (germline): MNHEY, SMNVEV (reference sequence). The CDR3 DNA follows: TGTGCCAGCAGTTCCGGTGCGGGAGGCCCCTCCTACGAGCAGTACTTC. Translating it yields CASSSGAGGPSYEQYF.